This TCR beta chain was observed in a study of T cell repertoires in cytomegalovirus infection. About the research overall: CMV infection and matching HLA type were both indicated by public TCR beta signatures.

V was pared by 7 bases and J by 7 bases, with 11 bases between. The V gene's germline CDR1 is SGHTA and CDR2 FQGNSA. This CDR3 is built from 13 residues. Study-level points and caveats: In two of eight donors, the top clonotype was HLA-C-restricted CMV-specific. Pooled public TCR beta family frequency picked out CMV carriers with the relevant HLA.

TCRdb analysed the reads with MiXCR anew, one entry per CDR3 protein. The repertoire holds some 300,000 distinct CDR3 sequences, about a tenth seen once, with around 2.4% in the top ten. This clonotype was picked up many times. Its cognate antigen is unknown. The receptor's source is a human donor in good health (CMV status not recorded). Some clones in this sample may be carry-over from other donors' samples. This rearrangement joins TRBV7-2 to TRBJ1-6, with D uncertain. The source material was PBMCs. CDR3 in DNA: TGTGCCAGCACCTCACTCGGGAATTCACCCCTCCACTTT. It codes for CASTSLGNSPLHF.